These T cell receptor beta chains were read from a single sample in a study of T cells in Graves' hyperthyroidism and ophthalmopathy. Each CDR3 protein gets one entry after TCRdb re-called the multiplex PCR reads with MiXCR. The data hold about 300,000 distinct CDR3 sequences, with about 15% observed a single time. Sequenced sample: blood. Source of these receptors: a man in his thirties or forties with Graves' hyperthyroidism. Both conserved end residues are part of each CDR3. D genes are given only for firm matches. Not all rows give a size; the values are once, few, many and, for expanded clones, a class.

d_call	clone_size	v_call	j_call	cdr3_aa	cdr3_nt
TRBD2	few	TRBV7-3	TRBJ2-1	CASSLMRGEQFF	TGTGCCAGCAGCTTAATGCGGGGGGAGCAGTTCTTC
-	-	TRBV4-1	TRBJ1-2	CASSQGGGGPYGYTF	TGCGCCAGCAGCCAAGGGGGTGGGGGTCCCTATGGCTACACCTTC
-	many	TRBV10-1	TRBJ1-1	CASSSGQVNTEAFF	TGCGCCAGCAGTTCTGGGCAGGTGAACACTGAAGCTTTCTTT
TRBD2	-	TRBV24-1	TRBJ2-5	CATSPGASGWETQYF	TGTGCCACCAGCCCGGGAGCTAGCGGCTGGGAGACCCAGTACTTC
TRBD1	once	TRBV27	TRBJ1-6	CASSFLGRDRGTVKSPLHF	TGTGCCAGCAGTTTCTTAGGCCGGGACAGGGGTACGGTAAAGTCACCCCTCCACTTT
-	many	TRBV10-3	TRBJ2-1	CATSVQAGHNEQFF	TGTGCCACCTCAGTACAGGCTGGCCACAATGAGCAGTTCTTC
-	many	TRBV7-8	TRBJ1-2	CASSLFQGYGYTF	TGTGCCAGCAGCTTATTCCAGGGGTATGGCTACACCTTC
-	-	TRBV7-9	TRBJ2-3	CASSFSGGRDTQYF	TGTGCCAGCAGCTTCTCAGGGGGGAGGGATACGCAGTATTTT
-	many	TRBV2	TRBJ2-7	CASSSGTDSYEQYF	TGTGCCAGCAGTTCCGGGACGGACTCCTACGAGCAGTACTTC
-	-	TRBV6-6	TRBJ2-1	CASSYSGARGNEQFF	TGTGCCAGCAGTTACTCGGGGGCTAGAGGCAATGAGCAGTTCTTC
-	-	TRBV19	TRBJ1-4	CASSTGRLGEKLFF	TGTGCCAGTAGTACGGGCCGTTTAGGTGAAAAACTGTTTTTT
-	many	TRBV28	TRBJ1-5	CASSFNGESNQPQHF	TGTGCCAGCAGTTTCAATGGGGAGAGCAATCAGCCCCAGCATTTT
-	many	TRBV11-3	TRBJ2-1	CASSLSQYNEQFF	TGTGCCAGCAGCTTAAGCCAGTACAATGAGCAGTTCTTC
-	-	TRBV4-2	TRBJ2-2	CASSQGGLGGTGELFF	TGTGCCAGCAGCCAGGGAGGACTAGGGGGCACCGGGGAGCTGTTTTTT
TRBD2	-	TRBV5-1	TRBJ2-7	CASSSVSGRGSYEQYF	TGCGCCAGCAGCTCAGTTAGCGGGAGAGGCTCCTACGAGCAGTACTTC
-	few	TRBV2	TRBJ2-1	CATLGGERINEQFF	TGTGCCACTTTAGGGGGTGAGAGGATCAATGAGCAGTTCTTC
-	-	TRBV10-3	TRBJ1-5	CASHPDSNQPQHF	TGTGCCAGCCACCCCGATAGCAATCAGCCCCAGCATTTT
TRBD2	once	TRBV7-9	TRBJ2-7	CASSRGGGRALSEQYF	TGTGCCAGCAGTCGGGGGGGCGGGAGGGCCCTTTCCGAGCAGTACTTC
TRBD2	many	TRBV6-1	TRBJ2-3	CASSGTSGSSDTQYF	TGTGCCAGCAGTGGGACTAGCGGGAGCTCAGATACGCAGTATTTT